This TCR beta chain comes out of a study of B cell selection in AIRE deficiency. Germline CDR1 and CDR2: MNHNS and SASEGT. The CDR3 has 13 amino acids. V shed 4 bases and J shed 4 bases, with 8 bases lying between them. Method: immunoSEQ multiplex PCR; TCRdb's copy keeps in-frame clones and lacks some. Counted here are 12,000 to 15,000 clones, around 93% occurring once; the ten biggest clones make up more than 0.85%. On this clone: Its antigen is unidentified.

The regulatory T cell sort gate was CD4+CD25hiCD127low/negative. Overall study findings and caveats: Roughly 31% of healthy-donor shared Treg TCRbeta sequences appeared in patient Tconv cells.

The specimen was Tregs sorted from PBMCs. The TCR comes from a human donor with AIRE deficiency. V gene TRBV6-1 combines with J gene TRBJ1-5; D unclear. The CDR3: CASSGTFNQPQHF. The CDR3 nucleotides are TGTGCCAGCAGTGGGACTTTTAATCAGCCCCAGCATTTT.